The clone carrying this T cell receptor (beta chain) was counted a single time. Its target is not known. Repertoires were generated with immunoSEQ multiplex PCR, while TCRdb's copy carries only in-frame clones and drops some. The sample lists 37,000 or so clones; around 90% were seen once. Tissue from the graft was processed to free its intraepithelial and lamina propria lymphocytes. Trimming removed 3 bases from V and 4 bases from J, with 13 bases in between. The CDR3 length is 15 residues. CDR1 MGHRA and CDR2 YSYEKL come from the germline V gene. This specimen comes from a study of graft-versus-host responses after intestinal transplantation. The wider study: Recipients uniformly received anti-thymocyte globulin induction, followed by tacrolimus and steroids for 3 to 4 years.

Study-wide results and caveats: GvH clones surfaced in recipient marrow, some emerging earlier in ileum or blood.

The clonotype was recovered from a human patient who received an intestinal transplant, so some T cells may come from the graft donor. Material: ileum tissue, obtained more than 200 days after intestinal transplant. The genes are TRBV4-1 and TRBJ1-5; D possibly corresponds to TRBD1 (5 bases). The CDR3 reads CASSHPGRGNQPQHF. As DNA, the CDR3 is TGCGCCAGCAGCCACCCAGGTAGGGGTAATCAGCCCCAGCATTTT.